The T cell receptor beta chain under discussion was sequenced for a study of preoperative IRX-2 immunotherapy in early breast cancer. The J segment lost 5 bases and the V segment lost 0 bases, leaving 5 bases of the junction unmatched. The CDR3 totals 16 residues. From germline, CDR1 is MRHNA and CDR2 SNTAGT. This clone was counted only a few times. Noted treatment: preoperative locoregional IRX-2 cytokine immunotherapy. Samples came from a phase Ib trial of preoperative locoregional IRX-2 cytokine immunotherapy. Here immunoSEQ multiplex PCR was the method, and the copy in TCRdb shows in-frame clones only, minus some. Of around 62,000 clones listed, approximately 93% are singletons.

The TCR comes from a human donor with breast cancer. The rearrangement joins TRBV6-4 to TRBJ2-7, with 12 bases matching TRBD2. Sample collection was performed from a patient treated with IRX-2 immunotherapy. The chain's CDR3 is CASSDSTSGGIDEQYF. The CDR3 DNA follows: TGTGCCAGCAGTGACTCCACTAGCGGGGGGATCGACGAGCAGTACTTC.